This T cell receptor (beta chain) is from a study of T cell changes during pregnancy in multiple sclerosis. Trimming removed 3 bases at V and 6 bases at J, with 12 bases between. This CDR3 contains 13 residues. CDR1 and CDR2 from the germline V gene are MDHEN and SYDVKM. This clone has only one observation. The data were produced by immunoSEQ multiplex PCR, yet TCRdb's version contains in-frame clones alone and is incomplete. The sample includes more than 7,500 clones, approximately 87% seen only once; the top ten take about 5.2%. This chain uses TRBV28 with TRBJ2-7, with D tentatively TRBD1 (5 bases). The sample consisted of CD8+ T cells from peripheral blood mononuclear cells, taken in the first trimester of pregnancy. The sequence was obtained from a female donor in good health, enrolled as a control in a pregnancy study. The DNA for the CDR3 is TGTGCCAGCAGTTTGGGGCAGCATATCGAGCAGTACTTC. As protein: CASSLGQHIEQYF.